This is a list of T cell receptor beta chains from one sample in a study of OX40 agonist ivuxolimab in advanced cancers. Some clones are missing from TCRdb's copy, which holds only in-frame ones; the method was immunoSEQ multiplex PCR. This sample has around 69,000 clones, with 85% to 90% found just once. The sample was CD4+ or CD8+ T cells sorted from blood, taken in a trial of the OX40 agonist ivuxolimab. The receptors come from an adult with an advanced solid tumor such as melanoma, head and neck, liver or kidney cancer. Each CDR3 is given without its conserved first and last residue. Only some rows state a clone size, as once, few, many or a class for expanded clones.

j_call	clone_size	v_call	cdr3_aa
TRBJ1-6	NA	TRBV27	ASSPGTGLNSPLH
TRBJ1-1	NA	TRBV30	AWKGVYTEAF
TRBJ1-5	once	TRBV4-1	ASSQEWRGPQPQH
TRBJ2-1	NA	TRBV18	ASSPPTQLAGGWNEQF
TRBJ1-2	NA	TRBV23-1	ASSQCLRESDYGYT
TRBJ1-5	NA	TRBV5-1	ASSSTTGLNQPQH
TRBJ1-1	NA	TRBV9	ASSAEPRPIEAF
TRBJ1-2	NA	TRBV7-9	ASSSGWGDYGYT
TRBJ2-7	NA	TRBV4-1	ASSLDRVYEQY
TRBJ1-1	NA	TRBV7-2	ASSLDMGVGTHLPEAF
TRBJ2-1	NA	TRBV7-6	ASSLGLAAHNEQF
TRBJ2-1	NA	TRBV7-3	ASSPYPTGSSYNEQF
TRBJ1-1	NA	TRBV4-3	ASSQDWEGINTEAF
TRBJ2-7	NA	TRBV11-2	ASSLGGIDEQY
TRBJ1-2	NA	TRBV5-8	ASSLDSNYGYT
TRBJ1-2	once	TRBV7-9	ASSLDWYGYT
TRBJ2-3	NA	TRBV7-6	ASSLVGDLHTDTQY
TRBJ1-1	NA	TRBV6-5	ASSYAFLNTEAF
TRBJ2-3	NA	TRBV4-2	ASSQKKLPLAGEPTDTQY
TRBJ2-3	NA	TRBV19	ASSTPQAPLSGRTDTQY
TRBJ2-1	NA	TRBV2	ASSDSDLLYNEQF
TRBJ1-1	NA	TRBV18	ASSPTGGTEAF
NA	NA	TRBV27	ASSESGPRVYEQY
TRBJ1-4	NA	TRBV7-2	ASSFFQGRANEKLF
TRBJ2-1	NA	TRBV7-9	ASTGRYNEQF
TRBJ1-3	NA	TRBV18	ASSPLPRQPASGNTIY
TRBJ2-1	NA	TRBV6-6	ASTQDRGGPYNEQF